This entry lists 19 T cell receptor beta chains sequenced from one sample in a study of OX40 agonist ivuxolimab in advanced cancers. The table came from immunoSEQ multiplex PCR; TCRdb's copy has only in-frame clones and leaves some out. In the table there are approximately 99,000 clones, roughly 94% of which are singletons. The sample consisted of CD4+ or CD8+ T cells sorted from blood, taken in a trial of the OX40 agonist ivuxolimab. These TCRs come from an adult with an advanced solid tumor such as melanoma, head and neck, liver or kidney cancer.

The CDR3 loop is CASSLGLAGVVGYNEQFF. The CDR3 region has the DNA TGTGCCAGCAGTTTGGGCCTAGCGGGAGTGGTCGGCTACAATGAGCAGTTCTTC. The V and J genes are TRBV28 and TRBJ2-1, with TRBD2 matching over 10 bases. V dropped 3 bases and J dropped 3; count of bases not matched to a gene: 11. Germline V gene lookup returns CDR1 MDHEN and CDR2 SYDVKM. This CDR3 has 18 amino acids.

This chain joins TRBV2 and TRBJ2-1, with D tentatively TRBD1 (6 bases). Trimming left V 7 bases short and J 6 bases short, with 13 bases between. The germline V gene has CDR1 SNHLY and CDR2 FYNNEI. The CDR3 totals 13 residues. The DNA for the CDR3 is TGTGCCAGCAACAGGGCCCTCCGCAATGAGCAGTTCTTC. It translates to CASNRALRNEQFF. The full variable domain, in which reference TRBV2 and TRBJ2-1 provide the parts outside the CDR3, is EPEVTQTPSHQVTQMGQEVILRCVPISNHLYFYWYRQILGQKVEFLVSFYNNEISEKSEIFDDQFSVERPDGSNFTLKIRSTKLEDSAMYFCASNRALRNEQFFGPGTRLTVL.

The chain carries TRBV6-5 and TRBJ1-5; TRBD1 matches 7 bases. The V gene's germline CDR1 is MNHEY and CDR2 SVGAGI. This CDR3 is built from 15 residues. With 5 bases clipped from V and 5 bases from J, the junction kept 9 bases outside the gene matches. The CDR3 sequence is CASSPVQGTYQPQHF. For the CDR3, the DNA is TGTGCCAGCAGTCCGGTACAGGGGACTTATCAGCCCCAGCATTTT.

This chain uses TRBV5-4 with TRBJ1-5; D unclear. In germline, CDR1 is SGHNT, CDR2 YYREEE (reference sequence). V was clipped by 1 base and J by 2 bases, with 19 bases between them. The CDR3 extends over 18 amino acids. CDR3 loop: CASSLTVHGRIGNQPQHF. CDR3 in DNA: TGTGCCAGCAGCTTGACCGTGCACGGGAGAATTGGCAATCAGCCCCAGCATTTT.

The J gene is TRBJ2-7, the V gene TRBV5-1; D may be TRBD1 (6 bases). Trimming took off 4 bases at V and 10 bases at J, with 15 bases between the two ends. In germline, CDR1 is SGHRS, CDR2 YFSETQ. CDR3 length: 12 amino acids. The CDR3 sequence is CASSGADRGQYF. The CDR3 bases are TGCGCCAGCAGCGGGGCGGACAGAGGTCAGTACTTC.

V and J are TRBV2 and TRBJ2-5; D might be TRBD1 or TRBD2, each matching 5 bases. V gave up 4 bases and J gave up 5 bases, with 14 bases separating them. The CDR3 contains 14 residues. Germline assignment: CDR1 SNHLY and CDR2 FYNNEI. This CDR3 is CASSAGGFVETQYF. Written as DNA, the CDR3 is TGTGCCAGCAGTGCTGGGGGTTTCGTGGAGACCCAGTACTTC.

This clone was counted a single time. As DNA, the CDR3 is TGTGCCATCAGTGAGAGTCAGTCCTATGGCTACACCTTC. Protein sequence: CAISESQSYGYTF. The chain combines TRBV10-3 with TRBJ1-2, with D uncertain. The V and J ends lost 2 bases and 4 bases respectively, with 8 bases between them. Germline CDR1 is ENHRY and CDR2 is SYGVKD. This CDR3 has 13 amino acids.

The genes are TRBV30 and TRBJ2-7; D possibly corresponds to TRBD1 (5 bases). CDR3 length: 12 residues. V was trimmed by 0 bases and J by 8 bases, leaving 11 bases between them. Germline CDR1 and CDR2: GTSNPN and SVGIG (reference sequence). This CDR3 reads CAWSVQGLKQYF. The CDR3 DNA follows: TGTGCCTGGAGTGTTCAGGGTTTGAAGCAGTACTTC.

This sequence joins TRBV5-3 and TRBJ1-5; no definite D call. TRBV5-3 is sorted into the ORF group, with uncertain function. This CDR3 is built from 14 residues. V dropped 4 bases and J dropped 4 bases, with 12 bases sitting between them. The CDR3: CARSPSRANQPQHF. The CDR3 DNA reads TGTGCCAGAAGCCCCAGTCGGGCGAATCAGCCCCAGCATTTT.

The chain couples TRBV10-1 to TRBJ2-7, with 10 positions matching TRBD2. The CDR3 has 15 amino acids. The germline V gene has CDR1 WNHNN and CDR2 SYGVQD (reference sequence). The J segment lost 5 bases and the V segment lost 5 bases, leaving 9 bases of the junction unmatched. The DNA for the CDR3 is TGCGCCAGCAGTCCCGAGCGGGGGGGCCTGGACGAGCAGTACTTC. Its protein is CASSPERGGLDEQYF.

This chain connects TRBV5-4 to TRBJ2-3; possibly TRBD1 for D (5 bases). The V end lost 4 bases, the J end lost 5 bases, and 14 bases lay between the germline ends. The CDR3 extends over 14 amino acids. CDR1 is SGHNT and CDR2 is YYREEE in the germline V gene (reference sequence). This CDR3 is CASSPQGNGDTQYF. The CDR3 nucleotides read TGTGCCAGCAGCCCCCAGGGTAATGGAGATACGCAGTATTTT.

The chain recombines TRBV9 with TRBJ1-4, with D possibly being TRBD1 (6 bases). The germline V gene encodes CDR1 SGDLS and CDR2 YYNGEE. Trimming left V 2 bases short and J 3 bases short, with 14 bases between. This CDR3 spans 16 amino acids. The CDR3 sequence: CASSVSRGAANEKLFF. CDR3 bases: TGTGCCAGCAGCGTGAGTAGGGGGGCGGCTAATGAAAAACTGTTTTTT.

In its sample, this clone was seen once. V usage is TRBV7-9 and J usage is TRBJ2-3; no firm D call. The germline gives CDR1 SEHNR, CDR2 FQNEAQ (reference sequence). V gave up 1 base and J gave up 7 bases, with 21 bases separating them. This CDR3 contains 17 residues. This CDR3 is CASSLVVAVAPKHTQYF. CDR3 in DNA: TGTGCCAGCAGCTTAGTGGTCGCGGTGGCCCCAAAGCATACGCAGTATTTT.

The chain joins TRBV5-6 to TRBJ2-3; TRBD2 aligns across 8 bases. V gave up 0 bases and J gave up 6 bases; unmatched junction bases: 6. This CDR3 has 15 amino acids. Germline values: CDR1 SGHDT, CDR2 YYEEEE. CDR3 coding DNA: TGTGCCAGCAGCTTGGGGCCAGCGGGAGTTGATACGCAGTATTTT. Protein product: CASSLGPAGVDTQYF.

The rearrangement links TRBV7-8 to TRBJ2-1; the D is unclear. Trimming took off 5 bases at V and 6 bases at J, with 20 bases between the two ends. Germline V gene sequence: CDR1 SGHVS, CDR2 FQNEAQ. The CDR3 extends over 16 amino acids. The CDR3 DNA follows: TGTGCCAGCAGCCCGTCTCGCCCCCTCGGGTCCAATGAGCAGTTCTTC. This gives the protein CASSPSRPLGSNEQFF.

The rearrangement joins TRBV29-1 to TRBJ2-3; 8 bases are shared with TRBD2. CDR1 and CDR2 from the germline V gene are SQVTM and ANQGSEA. After removal of 6 bases from V and 2 bases from J, the junction contained 4 bases not matched to a gene. The CDR3 is made up of 13 amino acids. CDR3 amino acids: CSVISGTTDTQYF. The CDR3, as DNA: TGCAGCGTGATTAGCGGGACCACAGATACGCAGTATTTT.

The J gene is TRBJ2-3, the V gene TRBV11-3; 7 bases are a match to TRBD2. Germline lookup yields CDR1 SGHNT and CDR2 YENEEA. The CDR3 is 18 residues long. With 1 base clipped from V and 3 bases from J, the junction kept 13 bases outside the gene matches. Here the CDR3 reads CASSLGEPWAGETDTQYF. The CDR3 region has the DNA TGTGCCAGCAGCTTAGGTGAACCCTGGGCGGGGGAAACAGATACGCAGTATTTT. Based on the CDR3 plus reference TRBV11-3 and TRBJ2-3, the full variable domain is EAGVVQSPRYKIIEKKQPVAFWCNPISGHNTLYWYLQNLGQGPELLIRYENEEAVDDSQLPKDRFSAERLKGVDSTLKIQPAELGDSAVYLCASSLGEPWAGETDTQYFGPGTRLTVL.

This chain connects TRBV27 to TRBJ1-2; D is uncertain. V was pared by 5 bases and J by 4 bases, with 11 bases between. This CDR3 region has 13 residues. Germline CDR1 MNHEY, CDR2 SMNVEV (reference sequence). CDR3 DNA sequence: TGTGCCAGCAGTGCCCGGGCCTCCTATGGCTACACCTTC. Its protein product is CASSARASYGYTF.

J is TRBJ2-7 and V is TRBV5-6; the D gene is possibly TRBD2 (7 bases). The CDR3 runs to 15 residues. The V and J ends lost 6 bases and 4 bases respectively, with 20 bases between them. Germline V lookup: CDR1 SGHDT, CDR2 YYEEEE. DNA for the CDR3: TGTGCCAGCATCGAGATGGGGGGGCGAGGATACGAGCAGTACTTC. Its protein product is CASIEMGGRGYEQYF.